This T cell receptor (beta chain) originates from a study of regulatory T cells in long-lasting Graves disease. Regarding time point: newly diagnosed GD, antithyroid drugs for less than 3 months. Following extraction of RNA from PBMCs, that RNA was used to make the TCR library. The germline V and J ends were trimmed by 1 base and 3 bases, with 15 bases remaining between them. CDR1 and CDR2 (germline): SGHTA, FQGNSA. The CDR3 sequence is 17 residues long. Building of the TCR beta libraries involved iRepertoire HTBI primers and Arm-PCR of CDR3 regions. A single record per CDR3 protein comes from TCRdb applying MiXCR to the multiplex PCR reads. Altogether fewer than 450,000 distinct CDR3 sequences are present, approximately 16% being singletons, with the ten largest covering around 7.6%. This same sample was also taken into another study, of T cells in Graves' hyperthyroidism and ophthalmopathy. Per that paper: Carried out on the TCR CDR3, a first-round RT-PCR used the HTBI primer set. A model of 13 V-J pairs discriminated ophthalmopathy from stable hyperthyroidism.

The sequenced sample was peripheral blood mononuclear cells (PBMCs), obtained at new diagnosis, from a patient treated with antithyroid drugs. This clonotype was sampled from a woman aged 35 to 49 with Graves disease. V and J are TRBV7-2 and TRBJ2-2, with a weak D call TRBD2 (6 bases). The DNA of the CDR3 is TGTGCCAGCAGCTTAGATTGGCGTACTAGCTACACCGGGGAGCTGTTTTTT. The encoded protein is CASSLDWRTSYTGELFF. The full variable domain, with the rest looked up from reference TRBV7-2 and TRBJ2-2, is GAGVSQSPSNKVTEKGKDVELRCDPISGHTALYWYRQSLGQGLEFLIYFQGNSAPDKSGLPSDRFSAERTGGSVSTLTIQRTQQEDSAVYLCASSLDWRTSYTGELFFGEGSRLTVL.